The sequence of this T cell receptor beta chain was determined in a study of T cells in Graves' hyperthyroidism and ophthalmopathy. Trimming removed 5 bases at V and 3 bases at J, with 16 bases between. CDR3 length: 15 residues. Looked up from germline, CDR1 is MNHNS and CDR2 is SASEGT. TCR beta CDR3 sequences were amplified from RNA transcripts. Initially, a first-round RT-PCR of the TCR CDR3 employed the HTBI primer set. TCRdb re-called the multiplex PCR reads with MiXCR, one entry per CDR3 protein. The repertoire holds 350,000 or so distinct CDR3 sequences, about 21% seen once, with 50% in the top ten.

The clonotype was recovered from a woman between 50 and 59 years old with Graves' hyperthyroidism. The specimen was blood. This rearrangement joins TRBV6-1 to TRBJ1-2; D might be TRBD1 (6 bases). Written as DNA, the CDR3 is TGTGCCAGCAGTATCAGGGGCCAACCACACTATGGCTACACCTTC. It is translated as CASSIRGQPHYGYTF.